This T cell receptor beta chain was sequenced in a study of shared clonotypes between healthy human individuals. Overall study context: Each donor's CD4 naive and CD4 memory cells filled three plates apiece, CD8 naive two, and CD8 memory one.

Study donors comprised healthy, HIV-negative adults devoid of recent acute infection or vaccination. Clones were sequenced by immunoSEQ multiplex PCR, and TCRdb holds only the in-frame ones, with some missing. The sample includes about 2 million clones, roughly 94% of them seen just once. J was trimmed by 1 base and V by 5 bases; bases with no gene match: 11. Germline assignment: CDR1 SNHLY and CDR2 FYNNEI. The CDR3 covers 18 residues. The sequence derives from a man aged 18 to 30 in good health. The sequenced sample was naive CD4+ T cells sorted from blood. The subset is: CD45RA+ positively selected. The chain combines TRBV2 with TRBJ2-1, with 10 bases lining up with TRBD2. CDR3 DNA: TGTGCCAGCAGTACTATAGCGGGGGGTCTTATATCCTACAATGAGCAGTTCTTC. Translated, it gives CASSTIAGGLISYNEQFF.